The 15 T cell receptor beta chains given below trace back to one sample, sequenced in a study of shared clonotypes between healthy human individuals. The table came from immunoSEQ multiplex PCR; TCRdb's copy has only in-frame clones and leaves some out. Among fewer than 800,000 clones listed, 92% were seen once. Only CD45RO-negative cells positively selected for CCR7 counted as naive CD8 cells, so terminally differentiated effector memory CD45RA+ cells were excluded. The sequencing input was naive CD8+ T cells sorted from blood. The receptors stem from a man between 25 and 39 years old in good health.

CDR3 region: CASSLGQGTEQYF. The CDR3 DNA follows: TGTGCCAGCAGCTTAGGACAGGGTACCGAGCAGTACTTC. The V gene is TRBV7-9, the J gene TRBJ2-7; TRBD1 aligns across 7 bases. The germline CDR1 and CDR2 sequences are SEHNR and FQNEAQ (reference sequence). The CDR3 has 13 residues. Trimming removed 1 base from V and 6 bases from J; junction bases left unmatched: 3.

V usage is TRBV6-6 and J usage is TRBJ2-7, with 7 bases fitting TRBD2. CDR1 is MNHNY, CDR2 SVGAGI, per germline (reference sequence). V trimming: 0 bases; J trimming: 2 bases; junction bases outside the gene matches: 7. The CDR3 extends over 16 amino acids. The CDR3 DNA sequence: TGTGCCAGCAGTTACTCGAGGGCGGGAGCAACCTACGAGCAGTACTTC. Encoded protein: CASSYSRAGATYEQYF.

This clone was detected once. V and J are TRBV7-3 and TRBJ2-3; D gene uncertain. CDR3 length: 12 amino acids. CDR1 is SGHTA and CDR2 is FQGTGA in the germline V gene. Trimming removed 1 base at V and 4 bases at J, with 3 bases between. CDR3 protein: CASSLIADTQYF. The CDR3 bases are TGTGCCAGCAGCTTAATTGCAGATACGCAGTATTTT.

This rearrangement joins TRBV7-3 to TRBJ2-3; no definite D call. Germline lookup yields CDR1 SGHTA and CDR2 FQGTGA. The V and J ends lost 1 base and 0 bases respectively, with 17 bases between them. This CDR3 spans 18 amino acids. DNA of the CDR3: TGTGCCAGCAGCTTAAACCCCATCGGCAGTACGAGCACAGATACGCAGTATTTT. This gives the protein CASSLNPIGSTSTDTQYF.

The V gene is TRBV29-1, the J gene TRBJ2-3; TRBD1 aligns across 7 bases. The V gene end was trimmed by 0 bases and the J gene end by 6 bases; junction bases not matched to a gene: 12. Per the germline V gene, CDR1 is SQVTM and CDR2 is ANQGSEA. This CDR3 has 16 residues. The CDR3 region has the DNA TGCAGCGTTGAAGAGGTCGGGCAGGGGGATTCGGATACGCAGTATTTT. Encoded protein: CSVEEVGQGDSDTQYF.

CDR3 loop: CASTPVLSSYNEQFF. The CDR3 nucleotides are TGTGCCAGTACCCCAGTCTTGAGCTCCTACAATGAGCAGTTCTTC. The chain has TRBV19 and TRBJ2-1; D is undetermined. Germline V gives CDR1 LNHDA, CDR2 SQIVND (reference sequence). Trimming stripped 7 bases from V and 0 bases from J, with 13 bases between. CDR3 length equals 15 residues.

This chain connects TRBV5-1 to TRBJ2-7; TRBD1 matches at 9 bases. This CDR3 contains 15 residues. V was clipped by 2 bases and J by 2 bases; unmatched bases: 5. Germline assignment: CDR1 SGHRS and CDR2 YFSETQ. In nucleotides, the CDR3 is TGCGCCAGCAGCTTCAGGGGACAGGGAGCCTACGAGCAGTACTTC. It specifies CASSFRGQGAYEQYF.

This sequence joins TRBV5-1 and TRBJ2-1, with TRBD2 as a possible D gene (7 bases). CDR1 and CDR2 from the germline V gene are SGHRS and YFSETQ. V gave up 4 bases and J gave up 0 bases, with 17 bases separating them. The CDR3 runs to 17 residues. This chain's CDR3 is CASSLGRGRGSYNEQFF. CDR3 DNA: TGCGCCAGCAGCCTGGGTAGGGGGAGGGGCTCCTACAATGAGCAGTTCTTC.

The chain links TRBV27 to TRBJ2-7, with D tentatively TRBD2 (5 bases). V lost 8 bases to trimming and J lost 2 bases, with 10 bases between them. Germline V gene sequence: CDR1 MNHEY, CDR2 SMNVEV (reference sequence). The CDR3 runs to 12 residues. The CDR3 is CASGLVTYEQYF. CDR3 nucleotide sequence: TGTGCCAGCGGACTGGTTACCTACGAGCAGTACTTC.

The chain joins TRBV11-3 to TRBJ2-1, with D uncertain. Germline V CDR1 and CDR2: SGHNT, YENEEA. The CDR3 extends over 17 amino acids. V shed 4 bases and J shed 3 bases, with 19 bases lying between them. This CDR3 is CASSSTVARTNYNEQFF. The CDR3 DNA reads as TGTGCCAGCAGCTCAACCGTCGCCCGAACGAACTACAATGAGCAGTTCTTC. The full variable domain, completed using reference TRBV11-3 and TRBJ2-1, is EAGVVQSPRYKIIEKKQPVAFWCNPISGHNTLYWYLQNLGQGPELLIRYENEEAVDDSQLPKDRFSAERLKGVDSTLKIQPAELGDSAVYLCASSSTVARTNYNEQFFGPGTRLTVL.

The chain carries TRBV4-3 and TRBJ2-5, with 7 bases aligning to TRBD2. The germline CDR1 and CDR2 sequences are LGHNA and YSLEER. The V gene end was trimmed by 2 bases and the J gene end by 2 bases; junction bases not matched to a gene: 5. CDR3 size: 15 residues. The DNA for the CDR3 is TGCGCCAGCAGCCAACGAAGCGGGGTTCAAGAGACCCAGTACTTC. Protein: CASSQRSGVQETQYF.

This clone was counted a few times. The rearrangement uses TRBV27 and TRBJ2-2, with D unclear. This CDR3 has 10 residues. Germline V lookup: CDR1 MNHEY, CDR2 SMNVEV (reference sequence). V lost 8 bases, J lost 5 bases, and 3 bases lay in between. The CDR3 DNA reads TGTGCCAGCGGGACCGGGGAGCTGTTTTTT. Translating it yields CASGTGELFF.

J is TRBJ2-1 and V is TRBV27; no clear D gene. V was trimmed by 8 bases and J by 8 bases, leaving 19 bases between them. This CDR3 has 14 amino acids. From germline, CDR1 is MNHEY and CDR2 SMNVEV (reference sequence). CDR3 loop: CASSDAPVVYEQFF. CDR3 bases: TGTGCCAGCTCCGACGCCCCAGTGGTCTATGAGCAGTTCTTC.

The chain links TRBV10-2 to TRBJ2-3; 9 bases are a match to TRBD2. The V segment lost 7 bases and the J segment 5 bases; nucleotides outside the gene matches: 10. The CDR3 loop spans 15 amino acids. Germline lookup yields CDR1 WSHSY and CDR2 SAAADI. The CDR3 region is CASTEGGLAGDTQYF. CDR3 sequence (DNA): TGCGCCAGCACCGAAGGGGGACTAGCTGGAGATACGCAGTATTTT.

To note about this clone: At one end the junction does not follow the germline gene, possibly because of a read error. This sequence joins TRBV13 and TRBJ2-1, with 10 bases matching TRBD2. The CDR3 consists of 16 residues. From germline, CDR1 is PRHDT and CDR2 FYEKMQ (reference sequence). The CDR3 region has the DNA TGTGCCAGCAGCCTAGGAGCGGGAGGGCCGAATAATGAGCAGTTCTTC. Amino acid sequence: CASSLGAGGPNNEQFF.